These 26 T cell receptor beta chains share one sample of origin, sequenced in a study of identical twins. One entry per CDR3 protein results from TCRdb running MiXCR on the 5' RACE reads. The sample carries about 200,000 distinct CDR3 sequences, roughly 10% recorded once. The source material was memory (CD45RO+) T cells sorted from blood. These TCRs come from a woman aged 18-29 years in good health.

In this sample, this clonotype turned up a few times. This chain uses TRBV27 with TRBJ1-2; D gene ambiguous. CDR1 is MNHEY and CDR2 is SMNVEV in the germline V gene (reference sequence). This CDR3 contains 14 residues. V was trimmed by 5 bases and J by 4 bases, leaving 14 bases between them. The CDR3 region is CASSLNRDTYGYTF. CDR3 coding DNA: TGTGCCAGCAGTCTCAACCGAGACACCTATGGCTACACCTTC.

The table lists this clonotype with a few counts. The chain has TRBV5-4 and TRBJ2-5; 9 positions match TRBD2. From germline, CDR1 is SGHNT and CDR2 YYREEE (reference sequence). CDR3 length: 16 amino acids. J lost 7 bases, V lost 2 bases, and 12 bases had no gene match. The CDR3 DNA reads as TGTGCCAGCAGCTTAAAAGCGGGAGGTACCGGGGGGACCCAGTACTTC. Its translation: CASSLKAGGTGGTQYF.

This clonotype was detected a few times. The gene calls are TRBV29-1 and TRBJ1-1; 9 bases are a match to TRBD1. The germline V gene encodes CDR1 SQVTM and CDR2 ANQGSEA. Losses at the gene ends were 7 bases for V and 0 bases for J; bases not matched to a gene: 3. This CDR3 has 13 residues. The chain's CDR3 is CSGRQGVNTEAFF. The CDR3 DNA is TGCAGCGGCAGACAGGGGGTGAACACTGAAGCTTTCTTT.

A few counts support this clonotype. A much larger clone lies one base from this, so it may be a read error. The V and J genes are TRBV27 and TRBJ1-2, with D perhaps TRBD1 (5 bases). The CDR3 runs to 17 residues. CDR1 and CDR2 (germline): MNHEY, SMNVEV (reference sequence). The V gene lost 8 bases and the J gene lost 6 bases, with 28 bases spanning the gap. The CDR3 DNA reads TGTGCCAGCTGTCCACCACGAGGCTCTAACAGGTTTAATGGCTACACCTTC. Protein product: CASCPPRGSNRFNGYTF.

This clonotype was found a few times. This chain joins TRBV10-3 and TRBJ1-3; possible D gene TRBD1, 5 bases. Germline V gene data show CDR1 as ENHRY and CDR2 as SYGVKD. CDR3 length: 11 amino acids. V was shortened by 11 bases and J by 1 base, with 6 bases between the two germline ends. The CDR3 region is CAGASGNTIYF. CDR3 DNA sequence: TGTGCCGGGGCGTCTGGAAACACCATATATTTT.

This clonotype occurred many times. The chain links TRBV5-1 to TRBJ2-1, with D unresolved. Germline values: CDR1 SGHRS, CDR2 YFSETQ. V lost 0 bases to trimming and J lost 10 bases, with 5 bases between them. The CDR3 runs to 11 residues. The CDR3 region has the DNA TGCGCCAGCAGCTTGGACGGGGAGCAGTTCTTC. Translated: CASSLDGEQFF.

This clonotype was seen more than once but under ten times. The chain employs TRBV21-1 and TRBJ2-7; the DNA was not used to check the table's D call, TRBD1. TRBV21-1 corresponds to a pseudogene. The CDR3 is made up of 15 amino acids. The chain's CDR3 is CASAPPGGPPRLQYF. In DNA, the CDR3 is TGTGCCAGCGCGCCTCCGGGGGGGCCCCCTCGGTTGCAGTACTTC.

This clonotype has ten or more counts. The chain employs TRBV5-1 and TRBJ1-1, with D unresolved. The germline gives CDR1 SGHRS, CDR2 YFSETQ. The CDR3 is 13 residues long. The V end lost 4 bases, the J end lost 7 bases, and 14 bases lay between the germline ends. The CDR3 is CASSDYPGLEAFF. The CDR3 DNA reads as TGCGCCAGCAGCGATTACCCGGGTCTTGAAGCTTTCTTT.

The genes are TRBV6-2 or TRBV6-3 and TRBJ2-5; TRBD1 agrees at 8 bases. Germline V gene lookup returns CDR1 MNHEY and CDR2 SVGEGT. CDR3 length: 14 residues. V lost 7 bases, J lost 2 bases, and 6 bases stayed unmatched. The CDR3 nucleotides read TGTGCCAGCACATTCAGGGGGCATCAAGAGACCCAGTACTTC. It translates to CASTFRGHQETQYF.

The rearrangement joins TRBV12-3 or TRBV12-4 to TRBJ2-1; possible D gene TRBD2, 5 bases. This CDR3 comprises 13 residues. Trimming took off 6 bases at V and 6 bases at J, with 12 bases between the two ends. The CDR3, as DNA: TGTGCCAGCAGCCGAGCGGATTCCAATGAGCAGTTCTTC. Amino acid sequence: CASSRADSNEQFF.

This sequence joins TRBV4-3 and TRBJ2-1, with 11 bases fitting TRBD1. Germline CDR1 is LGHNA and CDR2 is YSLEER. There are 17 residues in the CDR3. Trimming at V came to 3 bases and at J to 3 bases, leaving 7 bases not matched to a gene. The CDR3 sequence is CASSQGFGTGGYNEQFF. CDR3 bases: TGCGCCAGCAGCCAGGGTTTCGGGACAGGGGGCTACAATGAGCAGTTCTTC.

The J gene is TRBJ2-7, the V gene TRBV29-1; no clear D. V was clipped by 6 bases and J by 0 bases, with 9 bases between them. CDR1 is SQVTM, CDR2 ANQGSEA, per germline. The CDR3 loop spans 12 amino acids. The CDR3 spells CSVNTFSYEQYF. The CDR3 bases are TGCAGCGTAAACACCTTCTCCTACGAGCAGTACTTC.

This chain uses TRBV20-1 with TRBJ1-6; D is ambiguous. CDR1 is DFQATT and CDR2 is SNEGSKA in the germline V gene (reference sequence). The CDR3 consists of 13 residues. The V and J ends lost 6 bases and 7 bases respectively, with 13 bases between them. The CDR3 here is CSALTSANSPLHF. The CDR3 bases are TGCAGTGCCCTAACATCCGCGAATTCACCCCTCCACTTT.

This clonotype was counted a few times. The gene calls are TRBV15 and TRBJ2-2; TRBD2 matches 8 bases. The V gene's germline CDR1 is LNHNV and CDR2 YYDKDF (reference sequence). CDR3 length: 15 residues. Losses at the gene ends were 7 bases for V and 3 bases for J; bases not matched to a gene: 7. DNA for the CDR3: TGTGCCACCAAGCCGGGGGGGCAGGACACCGGGGAGCTGTTTTTT. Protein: CATKPGGQDTGELFF.

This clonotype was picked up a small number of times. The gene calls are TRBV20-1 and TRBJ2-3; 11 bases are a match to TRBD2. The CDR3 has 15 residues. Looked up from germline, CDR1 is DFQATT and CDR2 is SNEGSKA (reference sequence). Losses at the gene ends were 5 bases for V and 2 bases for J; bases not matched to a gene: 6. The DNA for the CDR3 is TGCAGTGCTCTTGGGGGACTAGCGGCCACAGATACGCAGTATTTT. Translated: CSALGGLAATDTQYF.

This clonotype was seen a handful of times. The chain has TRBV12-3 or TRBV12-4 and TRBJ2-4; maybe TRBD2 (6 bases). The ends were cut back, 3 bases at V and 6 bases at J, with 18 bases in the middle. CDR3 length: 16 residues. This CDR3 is CASSFRRSGPGNIQYF. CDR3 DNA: TGTGCCAGCAGTTTTCGCCGTAGCGGCCCAGGAAACATTCAGTACTTC.

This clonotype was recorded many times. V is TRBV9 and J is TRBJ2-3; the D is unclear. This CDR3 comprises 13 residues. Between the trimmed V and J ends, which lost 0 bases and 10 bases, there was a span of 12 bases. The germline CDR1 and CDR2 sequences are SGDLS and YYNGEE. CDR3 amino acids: CASSVVHGNAQYF. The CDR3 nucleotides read TGTGCCAGCAGCGTAGTTCATGGGAATGCGCAGTATTTT. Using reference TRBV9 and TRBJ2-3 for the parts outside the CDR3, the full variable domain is DSGVTQTPKHLITATGQRVTLRCSPRSGDLSVYWYQQSLDQGLQFLIQYYNGEERAKGNILERFSAQQFPDLHSELNLSSLELGDSALYFCASSVVHGNAQYFGPGTRLTVL.

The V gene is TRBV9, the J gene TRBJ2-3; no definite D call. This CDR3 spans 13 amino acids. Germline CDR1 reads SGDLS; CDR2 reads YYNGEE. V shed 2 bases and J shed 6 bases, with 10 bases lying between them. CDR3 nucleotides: TGTGCCAGCAGCGTGCAGGAGAGGGATACGCAGTATTTT. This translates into CASSVQERDTQYF.

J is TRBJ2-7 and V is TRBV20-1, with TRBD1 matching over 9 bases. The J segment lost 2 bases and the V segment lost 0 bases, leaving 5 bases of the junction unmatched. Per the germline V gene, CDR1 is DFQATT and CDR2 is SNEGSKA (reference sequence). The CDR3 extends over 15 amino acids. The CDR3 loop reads CSARDPGQGPYEQYF. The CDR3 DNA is TGCAGTGCTAGAGATCCGGGACAGGGTCCCTACGAGCAGTACTTC.

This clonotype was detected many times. For the CDR3, the DNA is TGCAGTGCCCCCTTTAACTCTGGAAACACCATATATTTT. Residues: CSAPFNSGNTIYF. The V gene is TRBV20-1, the J gene TRBJ1-3; no definite D call. Germline-derived CDR1 and CDR2 are DFQATT and SNEGSKA (reference sequence). The CDR3 consists of 13 residues. V lost 6 bases to trimming and J lost 0 bases, with 9 bases between them.

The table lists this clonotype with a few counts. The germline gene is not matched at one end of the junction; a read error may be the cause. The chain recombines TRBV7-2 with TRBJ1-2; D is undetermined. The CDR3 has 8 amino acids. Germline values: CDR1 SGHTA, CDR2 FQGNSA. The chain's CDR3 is CASSLVAF. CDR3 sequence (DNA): TGTGCCAGCAGCTTAGTGGCCTTC.

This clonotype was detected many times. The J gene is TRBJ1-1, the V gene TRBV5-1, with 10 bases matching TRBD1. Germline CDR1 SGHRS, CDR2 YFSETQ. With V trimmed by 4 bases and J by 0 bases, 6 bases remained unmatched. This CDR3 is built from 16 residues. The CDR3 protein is CASSRGQGSVNTEAFF. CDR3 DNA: TGCGCCAGCAGCCGGGGACAGGGGTCGGTGAACACTGAAGCTTTCTTT.

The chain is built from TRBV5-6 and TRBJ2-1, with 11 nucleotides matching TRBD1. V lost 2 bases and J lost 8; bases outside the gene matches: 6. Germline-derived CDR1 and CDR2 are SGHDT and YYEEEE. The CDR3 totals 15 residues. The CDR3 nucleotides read TGTGCCAGCAGCTTTAGATGGACAGGGGGCGATGAGCAGTTCTTC. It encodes CASSFRWTGGDEQFF.

CDR3: CASSRNRRLNTEAFF. The CDR3 region has the DNA TGTGCCAGCAGCCGTAACAGGCGCCTGAACACTGAAGCTTTCTTT. The V call is TRBV11-2, the J call TRBJ1-1; maybe TRBD1 (5 bases). The CDR3 is 15 amino acids. Between the trimmed V and J ends, which lost 5 bases and 0 bases, there was a span of 13 bases. From germline, CDR1 is SGHAT and CDR2 FQNNGV.

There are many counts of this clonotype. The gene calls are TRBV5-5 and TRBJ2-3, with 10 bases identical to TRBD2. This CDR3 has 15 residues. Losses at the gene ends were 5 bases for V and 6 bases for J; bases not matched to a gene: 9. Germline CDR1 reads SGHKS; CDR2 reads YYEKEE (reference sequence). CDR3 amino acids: CASRPQREGRDTQYF. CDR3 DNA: TGTGCCAGCAGACCCCAGCGGGAGGGCCGCGATACGCAGTATTTT.

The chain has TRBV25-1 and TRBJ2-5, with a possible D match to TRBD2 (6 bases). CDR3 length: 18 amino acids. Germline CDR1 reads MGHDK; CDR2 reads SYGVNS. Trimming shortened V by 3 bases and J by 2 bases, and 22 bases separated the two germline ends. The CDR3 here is CASSESHFEDYRQETQYF. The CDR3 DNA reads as TGTGCCAGCAGTGAGAGCCATTTCGAGGACTACAGACAAGAGACCCAGTACTTC.